This TCR beta chain derives from a study of human T cells and chemical hapten exposure. This clonotype has just a few counts. TCRdb re-called the RACE reads through MiXCR, storing one row per CDR3 protein. The sample consists of some 180,000 distinct CDR3 sequences, around 20% of them appearing once. The time point was: patch test 1, 2 weeks after DPC sensitization. The treatment is: therapeutic diphenylcyclopropenone sensitization with weekly scalp DPC. Trimming cost V 2 bases and J 7 bases, with 12 bases left between them. The CDR3 is 14 residues long. CDR1 LGHDT and CDR2 YNNKEL come from the germline V gene (reference sequence).

The material sequenced was whole blood, taken in connection with sensitization to the hapten diphenylcyclopropenone (DPC). The V call is TRBV3-1, the J call TRBJ2-1; D not resolved. The TCR was taken from a woman between 45 and 60 years old with alopecia areata. Some clones in this sample may be carry-over from other donors' samples. The CDR3 loop is CASSQPSKRNEQFF. CDR3 bases: TGTGCCAGCAGCCAACCAAGCAAGAGGAATGAGCAGTTCTTC.